These 4 T cell receptor beta chains were sequenced from one sample in a study of T-cell memory formation after mild COVID-19. TCRdb re-called the 5' RACE reads through MiXCR, storing one row per CDR3 protein. The sample holds approximately 290,000 distinct CDR3 sequences, around 8% seen once. Sequencing was carried out using PBMCs or a T cell subset sorted from them (not recorded which). The receptors derive from a man aged 18 to 29 who had mild COVID-19 (a few samples of this study predate the infection). Cell type and time point are not known.

This clonotype was seen a handful of times. This rearrangement joins TRBV18 to TRBJ2-1; D may match TRBD1 or TRBD2 (6 bases each). The CDR3 covers 16 residues. Germline V gives CDR1 KGHSH, CDR2 LQKENI. V was shortened by 3 bases and J by 4 bases, with 16 bases between the two germline ends. CDR3 protein: CASSPSGGQAYNEQFF. Here the CDR3 DNA reads TGTGCCAGCTCACCGTCCGGGGGCCAAGCTTACAATGAGCAGTTCTTC.

The chain joins TRBV7-6 to TRBJ1-2, with a possible D match to TRBD1 (5 bases). The CDR3 has 13 residues. V lost 5 bases to trimming and J lost 6 bases, with 13 bases between them. Germline CDR1 is SGHVS and CDR2 is FNYEAQ. The CDR3 protein is CASSVQGLNGYTF. The CDR3 DNA is TGTGCCAGCAGCGTCCAGGGTTTGAATGGCTACACCTTC.

This clonotype showed up many times. This sequence joins TRBV6-5 and TRBJ2-4; the D gene is possibly TRBD2 (7 bases). Germline CDR1 is MNHEY and CDR2 is SVGAGI. Trimming took 7 bases from V and 2 from J, leaving 12 bases between them. The CDR3 consists of 14 residues. This chain's CDR3 is CASMGGPTKNIQYF. CDR3 sequence (DNA): TGTGCCAGCATGGGGGGGCCAACCAAAAACATTCAGTACTTC.

The chain combines TRBV7-2 with TRBJ2-2, with a weak D call TRBD2 (5 bases). Trimming removed 4 bases from V and 5 bases from J, with 8 bases in between. CDR3 length equals 13 residues. The germline V gene has CDR1 SGHTA and CDR2 FQGNSA. The DNA for the CDR3 is TGTGCCAGCAGCTCCCGGACTACCGGGGAGCTGTTTTTT. It yields the protein CASSSRTTGELFF.